These T cell receptor beta chains were read from a single sample in a study of identical twins. TCRdb passed the 5' RACE reads through MiXCR, listing each CDR3 protein once. The sample has about 660,000 distinct CDR3 sequences; 8.6% are singletons. Another study also made use of these data, one on yellow fever vaccine responses in identical twins.

The sequencing input was PBMCs. The receptors originated from a woman aged 18-29 years in good health. Each CDR3 is given with its conserved first and last residue.

j_gene	v_gene	CDR3aa
TRBJ1-5	TRBV6-1	CVSTPGQSNQPQHF
TRBJ2-7	TRBV2	CASRVAGELFEQYF
TRBJ2-5	TRBV7-9	CASSLGQGLMETQYF
TRBJ1-4	TRBV5-6	CASSYTGATNEKLFF
TRBJ1-2	TRBV5-1	CASTHGGNGYTF
TRBJ2-4	TRBV7-2	CASSLVQSQNIQYF
TRBJ2-1	TRBV24-1	CATSDGLDYNEQFF
TRBJ2-7	TRBV7-9	CASSPNSYEQYF
TRBJ2-1	TRBV20-1	CSANQNNEQFF
TRBJ2-7	TRBV6-5	CASKNRGYEQYF
TRBJ1-6	TRBV6-1	CASSDTFNSPLHF
TRBJ2-7	TRBV28	CASSLYETSTYEQYF
TRBJ1-4	TRBV3-1	CASSQGGSSTNEKLFF
TRBJ2-7	TRBV29-1	CSVEGRFSNEQYF
TRBJ2-1	TRBV27	CAISGTTDNEQFF
TRBJ2-1	TRBV4-2	CASSRGIAGGPLNEQFF
TRBJ2-3	TRBV27	CASSLMRQGGNTQYF
TRBJ2-5	TRBV29-1	CSVEVGVQETQYF
TRBJ2-7	TRBV10-3	CAIQPGHSYEQYF
TRBJ2-7	TRBV20-1	CSARGTSGTNEQYF
TRBJ2-3	TRBV4-2	CASSREVGNTQYF
TRBJ1-2	TRBV4-2	CASSQSNYGYTF
TRBJ2-5	TRBV12-3/TRBV12-4	CASSQRSGVETQYF
TRBJ2-5	TRBV4-2	CASSPLAGGKETQYF
TRBJ2-2	TRBV12-3/TRBV12-4	CASSLMGYTGELFF
TRBJ2-1	TRBV19	CASRYRGNTYNEQFF
TRBJ2-7	TRBV5-1	CASSLLASYEQYF
TRBJ2-3	TRBV7-2	CASTPRPSGTDTQYF
TRBJ2-7	TRBV6-2/TRBV6-3	CATASGLVGVYEQYF
TRBJ1-1	TRBV5-1	CASSLVTGPEAFF
TRBJ2-7	TRBV6-2/TRBV6-3	CASSPWTSGNEQYF
TRBJ1-2	TRBV6-5	CASSYRDRGHYGYTF
TRBJ2-5	TRBV3-1	CASSLRRDRGRETQYF
TRBJ2-5	TRBV12-3/TRBV12-4	CASSLGFGETQYF
TRBJ2-2	TRBV2	CASSENRGPSGELFF
TRBJ2-3	TRBV12-3/TRBV12-4	CASSPGTSGGAQDTQYF
TRBJ1-6	TRBV9	CASSRDSPYNSPLHF